The present T cell receptor (beta chain) was sequenced within a study of blood T cell repertoires in COVID-19. Study context: Acute and convalescent COVID-19 samples came from the United States, Italy and Spain. PBMCs, B-cell-depleted T cells, or T cells provided the cDNA or gDNA that made up the material.

The authors' processing: Amplification from reference gene primers served as the basis for estimated nucleated cell counts. Some clones are missing from TCRdb's copy, which holds only in-frame ones; the method was immunoSEQ multiplex PCR. V and J calls and clone size are copied from that table; D and trimming were computed from the DNA. The repertoire includes 100,000 or so clones, under 95% of them detected once, and 2.3% sits in the top ten. Losses at the gene ends were 0 bases for V and 9 bases for J; bases not matched to a gene: 7. CDR1 is SGDLS and CDR2 is YYNGEE in the germline V gene. This CDR3 is built from 15 residues.

This sequence was found in a human donor with active COVID-19. The donor label of this sample is uncertain. What was sequenced was peripheral blood. The J gene is TRBJ2-4, the V gene TRBV9; TRBD2 matches at 9 bases. CDR3 bases: TGTGCCAGCAGCGTAGAGGCGGGGGGGCGGAGCATTCAGTACTTC. Its protein product is CASSVEAGGRSIQYF.